The sequence of this T cell receptor (beta chain) was determined in a study of blood T cells in healthy people across ages. Regarding the study as a whole: Lack of knowledge of donor CMV status possibly confounded expanded clonotype changes. Older age coincided with a roughly linear decline in TCR beta diversity per million T cells.

The CDR3 consists of 13 residues. Germline V gene lookup returns CDR1 SGHDN and CDR2 FVKESK. Unmatched junction bases numbered 0, after V lost 1 base and J lost 4 bases. Every donor gave around 10 milliliters of peripheral blood. The second PCR ran about 6 to 11 cycles with a sample-barcoded 5' primer and J-beta primers. Each cDNA molecule was tagged by a template-switch adaptor that had 12 random nucleotides. One entry per CDR3 protein results from TCRdb running MiXCR on the 5' RACE reads. The sample lists fewer than 800,000 distinct CDR3 sequences; around a fifth were seen once. On this clonotype itself: Its matching antigen is unknown.

Material: blood. The V call is TRBV14, the J call TRBJ1-1, with 7 bases matching TRBD1. The sequence was obtained from a man aged 65 to 79 in good health. In DNA, the CDR3 is TGTGCCAGCAGCCAAGCAGGGGGCACTGAAGCTTTCTTT. Translated, it gives CASSQAGGTEAFF.